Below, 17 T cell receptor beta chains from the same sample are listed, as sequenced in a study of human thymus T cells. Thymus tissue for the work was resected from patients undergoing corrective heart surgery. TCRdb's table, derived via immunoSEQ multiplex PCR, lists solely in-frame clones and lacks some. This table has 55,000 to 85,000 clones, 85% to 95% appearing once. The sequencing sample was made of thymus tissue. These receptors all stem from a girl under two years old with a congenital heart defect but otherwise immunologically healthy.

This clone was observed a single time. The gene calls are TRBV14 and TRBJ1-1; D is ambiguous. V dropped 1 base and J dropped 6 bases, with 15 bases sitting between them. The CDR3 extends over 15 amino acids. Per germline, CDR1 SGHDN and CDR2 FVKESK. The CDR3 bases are TGTGCCAGCAGCCAAGGAGGGCGGGAACGTTCTGAAGCTTTCTTT. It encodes CASSQGGRERSEAFF.

The CDR3 protein is CASSLSGPLGYGYTF. The CDR3 nucleotides are TGTGCCAGCAGTTTATCGGGACCCCTGGGGTATGGCTACACCTTC. The chain joins TRBV27 to TRBJ1-2, with a weak D call TRBD1 (5 bases). V shed 0 bases and J shed 5 bases, with 13 bases lying between them. Germline V gene data show CDR1 as MNHEY and CDR2 as SMNVEV (reference sequence). CDR3 size: 15 residues.

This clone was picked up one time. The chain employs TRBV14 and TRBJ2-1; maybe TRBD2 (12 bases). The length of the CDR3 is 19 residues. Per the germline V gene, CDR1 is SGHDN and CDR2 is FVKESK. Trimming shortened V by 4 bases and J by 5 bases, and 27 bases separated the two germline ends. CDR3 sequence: CASSRDRGALAGGNNEQFF. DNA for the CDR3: TGTGCCAGCAGCCGGGACAGGGGGGCCCTAGCGGGAGGGAACAATGAGCAGTTCTTC.

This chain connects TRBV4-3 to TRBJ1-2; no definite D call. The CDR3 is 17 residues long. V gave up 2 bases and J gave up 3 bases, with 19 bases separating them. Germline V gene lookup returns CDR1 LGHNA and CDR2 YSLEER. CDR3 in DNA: TGCGCCAGCAGCCAAAGGGCCCCAAGGCTTGTGGACTATGGCTACACCTTC. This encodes CASSQRAPRLVDYGYTF.

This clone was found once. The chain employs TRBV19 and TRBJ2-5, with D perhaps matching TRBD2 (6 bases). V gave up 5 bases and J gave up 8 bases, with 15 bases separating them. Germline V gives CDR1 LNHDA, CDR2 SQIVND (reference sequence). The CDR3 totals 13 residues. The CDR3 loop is CASSGTGRRTQYF. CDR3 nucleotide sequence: TGTGCCAGTAGTGGGACTGGGCGCCGTACCCAGTACTTC.

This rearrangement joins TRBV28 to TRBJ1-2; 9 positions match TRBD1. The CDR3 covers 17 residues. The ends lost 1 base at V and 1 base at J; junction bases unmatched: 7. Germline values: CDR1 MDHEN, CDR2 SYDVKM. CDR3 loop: CASSLSTGTGLNYGYTF. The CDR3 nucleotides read TGTGCCAGCAGTTTATCGACAGGGACAGGGCTTAACTATGGCTACACCTTC.

The CDR3 nucleotides read TGTGCCAGCAGAGAGACAGGCAAAGAGACCCAGTACTTC. Encoded protein: CASRETGKETQYF. The chain links TRBV5-4 to TRBJ2-5, with a tentative D call TRBD1 (6 bases). The CDR3 loop spans 13 amino acids. Trimming cost V 5 bases and J 3 bases, with 11 bases left between them. Germline CDR1 is SGHNT and CDR2 is YYREEE (reference sequence).

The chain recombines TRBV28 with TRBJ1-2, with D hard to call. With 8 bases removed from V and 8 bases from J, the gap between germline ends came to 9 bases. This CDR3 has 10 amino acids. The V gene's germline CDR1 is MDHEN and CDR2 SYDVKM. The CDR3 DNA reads TGTGCCAGCTATATGGGCGGCTACACCTTC. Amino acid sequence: CASYMGGYTF.

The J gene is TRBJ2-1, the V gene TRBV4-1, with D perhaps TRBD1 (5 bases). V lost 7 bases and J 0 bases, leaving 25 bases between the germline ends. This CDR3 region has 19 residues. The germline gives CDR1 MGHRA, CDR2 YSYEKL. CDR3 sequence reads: CASTLSDRNLGHSYNEQFF. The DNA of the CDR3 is TGCGCCAGCACCCTCAGTGACAGAAACCTAGGTCACTCCTACAATGAGCAGTTCTTC.

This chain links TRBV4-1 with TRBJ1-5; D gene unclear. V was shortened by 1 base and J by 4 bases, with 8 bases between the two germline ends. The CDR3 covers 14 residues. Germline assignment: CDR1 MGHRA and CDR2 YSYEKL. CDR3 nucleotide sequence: TGCGCCAGCAGCCAAGTTGCGGGTAATCAGCCCCAGCATTTT. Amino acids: CASSQVAGNQPQHF.

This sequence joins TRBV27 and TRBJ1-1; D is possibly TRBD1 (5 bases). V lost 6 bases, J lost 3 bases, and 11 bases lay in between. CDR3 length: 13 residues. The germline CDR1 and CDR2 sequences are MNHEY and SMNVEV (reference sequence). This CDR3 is CASRRDGHTEAFF. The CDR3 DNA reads TGTGCCAGCAGAAGGGACGGTCACACTGAAGCTTTCTTT.

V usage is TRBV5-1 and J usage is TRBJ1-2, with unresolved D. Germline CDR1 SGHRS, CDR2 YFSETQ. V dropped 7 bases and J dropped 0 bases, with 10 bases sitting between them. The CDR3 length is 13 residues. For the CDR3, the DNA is TGCGCCAGCGCTATATGGTCTAACTATGGCTACACCTTC. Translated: CASAIWSNYGYTF.

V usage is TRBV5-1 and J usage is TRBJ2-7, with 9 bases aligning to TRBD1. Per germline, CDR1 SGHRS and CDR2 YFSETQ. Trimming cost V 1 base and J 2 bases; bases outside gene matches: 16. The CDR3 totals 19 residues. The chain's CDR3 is CASSLRDRVYPKRTYEQYF. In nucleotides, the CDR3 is TGCGCCAGCAGCTTGCGGGACAGGGTATACCCTAAGCGGACCTACGAGCAGTACTTC.

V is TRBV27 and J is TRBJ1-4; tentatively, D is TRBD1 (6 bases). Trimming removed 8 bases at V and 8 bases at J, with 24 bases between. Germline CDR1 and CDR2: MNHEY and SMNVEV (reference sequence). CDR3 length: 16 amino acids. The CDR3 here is CASGPSRGPGVEKLFF. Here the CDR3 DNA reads TGTGCCAGCGGGCCCTCCCGGGGGCCCGGCGTGGAAAAACTGTTTTTT.

CDR3 amino acids: CASSLGVDRGGNEKLFF. The DNA for the CDR3 is TGTGCCAGCAGCTTAGGGGTCGACAGGGGCGGGAATGAAAAACTGTTTTTT. The V gene is TRBV7-6, the J gene TRBJ1-4, with 8 positions matching TRBD1. This CDR3 region has 17 residues. Germline V gene data show CDR1 as SGHVS and CDR2 as FNYEAQ. Trimming removed 1 base from V and 5 bases from J; junction bases left unmatched: 9. Full variable domain (missing parts from reference TRBV7-6 and TRBJ1-4): GAGVSQSPRYKVTKRGQDVALRCDPISGHVSLYWYRQALGQGPEFLTYFNYEAQQDKSGLPNDRFSAERPEGSISTLTIQRTEQRDSAMYRCASSLGVDRGGNEKLFFGSGTQLSVL.

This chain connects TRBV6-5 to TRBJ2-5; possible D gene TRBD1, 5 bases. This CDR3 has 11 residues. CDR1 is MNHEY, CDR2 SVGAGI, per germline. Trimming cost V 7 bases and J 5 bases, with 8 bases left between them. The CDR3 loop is CASTNRETQYF. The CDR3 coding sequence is TGTGCCAGCACAAACAGGGAGACCCAGTACTTC.

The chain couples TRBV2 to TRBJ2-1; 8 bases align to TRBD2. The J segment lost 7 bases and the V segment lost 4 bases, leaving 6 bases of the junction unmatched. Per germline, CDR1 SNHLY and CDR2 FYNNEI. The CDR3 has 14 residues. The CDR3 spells CASSAPGTRNEQFF. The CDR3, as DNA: TGTGCCAGCAGTGCACCCGGGACTAGGAATGAGCAGTTCTTC.